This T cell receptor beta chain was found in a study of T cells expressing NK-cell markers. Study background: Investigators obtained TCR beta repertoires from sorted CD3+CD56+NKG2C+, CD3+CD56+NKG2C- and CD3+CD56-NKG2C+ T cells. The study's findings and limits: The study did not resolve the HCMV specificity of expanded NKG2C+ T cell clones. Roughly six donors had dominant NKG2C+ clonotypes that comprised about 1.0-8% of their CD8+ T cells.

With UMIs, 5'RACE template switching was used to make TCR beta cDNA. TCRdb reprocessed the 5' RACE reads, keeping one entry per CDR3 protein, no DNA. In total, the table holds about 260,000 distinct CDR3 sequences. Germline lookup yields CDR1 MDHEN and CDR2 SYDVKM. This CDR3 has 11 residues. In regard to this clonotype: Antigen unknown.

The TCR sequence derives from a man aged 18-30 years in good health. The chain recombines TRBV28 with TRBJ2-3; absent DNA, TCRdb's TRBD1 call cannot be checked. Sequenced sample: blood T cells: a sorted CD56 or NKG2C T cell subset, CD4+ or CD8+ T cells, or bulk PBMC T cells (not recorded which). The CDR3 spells CASQGRDTQYF.